This T cell receptor beta chain came from a study of T cell responses to AZD1222 COVID-19 vaccine. Overall study: Pooling of second doses given at about 4 or about 12 weeks was done.

Germline assignment: CDR1 LGHNA and CDR2 YSLEER. The V end was cut by 0 bases, the J end by 4 bases, with 9 bases between. The CDR3 is 14 residues long. The study, taken as a whole, reports: The study sampled repertoires only after the peak T cell response. Baseline serology detected seropositivity in only six AZD1222 recipients.

About this clone: Its antigen is unidentified.

Clones were sequenced by immunoSEQ multiplex PCR, and TCRdb holds only the in-frame ones, with some missing. The sample contains around 96,000 clones, 70% to 90% of which appear only once. This clonotype was sampled from an adult in good health. This chain links TRBV4-3 with TRBJ1-2; D uncertain. Specimen: peripheral blood, collected on day 0 of AZD1222 vaccination. The CDR3 DNA sequence: TGCGCCAGCAGCCAAGATTCCGGGTCCTATGGCTACACCTTC. This codes for CASSQDSGSYGYTF.